This T cell receptor beta chain was recovered during a study of blood T cell repertoires in COVID-19 (dated by TCRdb to the early 2020s). Regarding the study in general: Samples covering the acute and convalescent phases of COVID-19 were provided by collaborators in the United States, Italy and Spain. The material from the prospective study consisted of cDNA or gDNA derived from T cells, B-cell-depleted T cells, or PBMCs. Deeply sampled blood TCRbeta repertoires from subjects exposed to, actively infected with, or recovered from COVID-19 were included in the dataset. A freely available public database, intended as a resource for researchers studying the immune response to SARS-CoV-2, is where the repertoires were released. Samples were obtained from the ongoing ImmuneRACE study (first 160 participants) and from 1,254 subjects provided by 6 global collaborators. Sample metadata almost always included a de-identified subject ID, COVID-19 status, age in years and sex. Where HLA class I and class II types were available, the types were taken from metadata supplied by the sample provider, not from assay-based typing.

From its cysteine to its phenylalanine, the CDR3 spans 16 amino acids. Only the CDR3 region is kept as DNA, spanning 48 bases read in frame from base 1. V trim: 0 bases; J trim: 4 bases; unmatched bases: 7. CDR1 and CDR2 are read off the germline V gene as SGHRS and YFSETQ. The collaborating institutions used their own protocols to collect whole blood in K2EDTA tubes. For TCRbeta analysis, collaborators shipped samples in one of three forms: frozen whole blood, isolated PBMCs, or DNA extracted from either of those sample types. Points on this clone: The specificity of this receptor is unknown. No base quality information exists; no much larger clone differs at one position.

The full study reports these points: The amount of clinical and demographic metadata varied by source and participant and was provided uncurated.

TCRbeta CDR3 regions were amplified from genomic DNA using the immunoSEQ Assay, a bias-controlled multiplex PCR. Concerning the study's data processing: Within the assay, amplification of reference gene primers was used to estimate how many nucleated cells each sample contained. To quantify the absolute abundance of each unique TCRbeta CDR3 rearrangement, sequence reads were collapsed and filtered. For each sample, productive Simpson clonality was calculated as the square root of Simpson's diversity index over productive rearrangements. What TCRdb holds here is the immuneACCESS table cut down to in-frame rearrangements. Part of the clones is not present; checked against another copy, under half of the missing clones reflect an unresolved V gene, and the others are unexplained. V and J calls and clone size come straight from that table; D and trimming were deduced from the DNA. In this sample the table shows just under 150,000 clones, about 92% of which occur a single time. Roughly 1.5% of the sample comes from the top ten.

The clonotype originates from a human donor in a cohort sampled during active COVID-19. Sequencing was carried out using peripheral blood. The chain joins TRBV5-1 to TRBJ2-1; 7 bases in the junction line up with TRBD1. The DNA sequence is as follows: TGCGCCAGCAGCTTGGCCCGGGACAGATCATACAATGAGCAGTTCTTC. It specifies CASSLARDRSYNEQFF.